This TCR beta chain was captured in a study of breast tumors, draining lymph nodes, adjacent tissues. Study-wide results and limits: Compared with lymph nodes, tumors were less diverse; compared with nontumor tissue, more. Tumor T cell lymph node origin was a supported hypothesis, not proven. Most tumor T cells seemingly derive from lymph node, then expand in tumor.

MiXCR was run by TCRdb on the multiplex PCR reads, yielding one entry per CDR3 protein. Among 190,000 or so distinct CDR3 sequences listed, roughly 29% were seen once. The lymph nodes were axillary draining lymph nodes from breast cancer patients. CDR3 length: 14 residues. Per the germline V gene, CDR1 is ENHRY and CDR2 is SYGVKD. Losses at the gene ends were 6 bases for V and 2 bases for J; bases not matched to a gene: 6. Details on this clonotype: The antigen is not known.

The receptor was derived from a female donor with breast cancer. Some clones in this sample may be carry-over from other donors' samples. This chain connects TRBV10-3 to TRBJ2-5, with 7 bases lining up with TRBD2. The sample taken for sequencing was axillary lymph node tissue. CDR3 region: CAIRAGASQETQYF. In nucleotides, the CDR3 is TGTGCCATCAGGGCGGGAGCGTCTCAAGAGACCCAGTACTTC.